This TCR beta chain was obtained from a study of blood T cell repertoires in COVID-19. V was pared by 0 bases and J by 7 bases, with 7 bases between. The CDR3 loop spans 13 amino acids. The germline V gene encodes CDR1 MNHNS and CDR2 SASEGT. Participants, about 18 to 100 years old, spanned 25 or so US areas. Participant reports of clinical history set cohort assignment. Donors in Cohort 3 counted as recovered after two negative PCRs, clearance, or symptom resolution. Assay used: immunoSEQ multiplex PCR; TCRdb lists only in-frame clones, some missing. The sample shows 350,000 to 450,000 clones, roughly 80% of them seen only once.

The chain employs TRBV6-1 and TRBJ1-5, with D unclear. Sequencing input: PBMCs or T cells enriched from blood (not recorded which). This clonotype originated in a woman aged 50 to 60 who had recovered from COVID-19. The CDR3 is CASSEAYGQPQHF. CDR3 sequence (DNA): TGTGCCAGCAGTGAAGCTTACGGGCAGCCCCAGCATTTT.